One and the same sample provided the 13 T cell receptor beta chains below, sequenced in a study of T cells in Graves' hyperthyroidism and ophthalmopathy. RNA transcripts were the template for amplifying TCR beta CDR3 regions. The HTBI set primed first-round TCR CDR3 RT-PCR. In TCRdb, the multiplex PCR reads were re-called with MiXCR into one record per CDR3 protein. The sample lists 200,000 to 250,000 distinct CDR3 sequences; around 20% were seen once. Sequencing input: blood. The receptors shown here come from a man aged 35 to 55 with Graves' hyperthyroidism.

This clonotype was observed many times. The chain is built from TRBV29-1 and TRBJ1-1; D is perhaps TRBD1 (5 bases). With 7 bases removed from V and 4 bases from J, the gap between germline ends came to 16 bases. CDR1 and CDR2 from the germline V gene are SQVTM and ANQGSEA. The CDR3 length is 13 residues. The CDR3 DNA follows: TGCAGCGGCTCGAGCGGGACTCGCACTGAAGCTTTCTTT. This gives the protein CSGSSGTRTEAFF.

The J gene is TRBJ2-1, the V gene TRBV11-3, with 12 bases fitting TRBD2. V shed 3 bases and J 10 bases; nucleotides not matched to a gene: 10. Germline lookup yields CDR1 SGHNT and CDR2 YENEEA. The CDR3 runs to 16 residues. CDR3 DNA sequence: TGTGCCAGCAGCTTCTGGCTAGCGGGGGGGCATAGCGAGCAGTTCTTC. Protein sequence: CASSFWLAGGHSEQFF.

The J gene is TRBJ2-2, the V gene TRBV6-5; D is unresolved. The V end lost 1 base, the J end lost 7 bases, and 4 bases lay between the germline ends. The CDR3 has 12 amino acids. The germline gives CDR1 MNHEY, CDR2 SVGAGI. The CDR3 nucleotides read TGTGCCAGCAGTTACTTGGGCGGGGAGCTGTTTTTT. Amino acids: CASSYLGGELFF.

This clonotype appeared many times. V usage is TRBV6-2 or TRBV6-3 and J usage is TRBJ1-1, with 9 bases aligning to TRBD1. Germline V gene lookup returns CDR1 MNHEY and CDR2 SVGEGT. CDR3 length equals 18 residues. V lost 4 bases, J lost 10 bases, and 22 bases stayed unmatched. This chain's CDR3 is CASSSRDRDVWPPGRAFF. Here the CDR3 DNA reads TGTGCCAGCAGTTCCCGGGACAGGGATGTATGGCCTCCCGGAAGAGCTTTCTTT.

The CDR3 DNA sequence: TGTGCCAGCTCACCACCGGGACAGGGGGCCCACCACTTT. It is translated as CASSPPGQGAHHF. The chain combines TRBV18 with TRBJ1-6, with 12 bases aligning to TRBD1. The V gene end was trimmed by 0 bases and the J gene end by 18 bases; junction bases not matched to a gene: 3. Germline assignment: CDR1 KGHSH and CDR2 LQKENI. The CDR3 runs to 13 residues.

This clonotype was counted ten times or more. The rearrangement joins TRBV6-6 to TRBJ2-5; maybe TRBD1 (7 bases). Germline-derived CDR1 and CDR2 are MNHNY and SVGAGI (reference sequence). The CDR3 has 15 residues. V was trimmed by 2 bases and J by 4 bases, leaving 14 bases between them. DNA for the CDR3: TGTGCCAGCAGTTACGTGGAGGGGGCAGGAGAGACCCAGTACTTC. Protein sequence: CASSYVEGAGETQYF.

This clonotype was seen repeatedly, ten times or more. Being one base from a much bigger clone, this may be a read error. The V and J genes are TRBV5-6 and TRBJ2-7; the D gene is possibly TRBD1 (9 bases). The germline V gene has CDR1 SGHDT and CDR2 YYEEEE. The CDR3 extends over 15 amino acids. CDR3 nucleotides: TGTGCCAACAGCGGGGGACAGGGCTACTCCTACGAGCAGTACTTC. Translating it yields CANSGGQGYSYEQYF.

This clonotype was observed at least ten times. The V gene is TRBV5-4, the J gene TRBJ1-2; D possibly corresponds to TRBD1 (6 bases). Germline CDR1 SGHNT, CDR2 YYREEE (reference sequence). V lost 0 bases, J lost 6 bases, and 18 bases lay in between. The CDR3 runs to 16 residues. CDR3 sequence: CASSLVRGGPPDGYTF. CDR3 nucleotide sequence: TGTGCCAGCAGCTTGGTTCGTGGGGGGCCGCCCGATGGCTACACCTTC.

The CDR3 DNA follows: TGTGCCACCAGTGATTTAACGGGAAGTCAGCCCCAGCATTTT. Its protein product is CATSDLTGSQPQHF. J is TRBJ1-5 and V is TRBV24-1, with unresolved D. The V and J ends lost 1 base and 6 bases respectively, with 9 bases between them. The V gene's germline CDR1 is KGHDR and CDR2 SFDVKD. The CDR3 is 14 residues long.

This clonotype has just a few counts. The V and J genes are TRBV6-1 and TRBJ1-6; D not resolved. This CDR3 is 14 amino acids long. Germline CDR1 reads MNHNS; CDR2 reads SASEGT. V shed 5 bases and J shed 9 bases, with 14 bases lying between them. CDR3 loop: CASSPTGFRSPLHF. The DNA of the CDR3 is TGTGCCAGCAGTCCTACGGGGTTTCGTTCACCCCTCCACTTT.

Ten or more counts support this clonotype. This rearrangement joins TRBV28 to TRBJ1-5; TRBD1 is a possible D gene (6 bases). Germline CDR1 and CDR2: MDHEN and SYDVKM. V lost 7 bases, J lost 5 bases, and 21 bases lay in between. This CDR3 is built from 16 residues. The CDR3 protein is CASNTGRAGTDQPQHF. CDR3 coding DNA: TGTGCCAGCAACACAGGGAGGGCAGGGACGGATCAGCCCCAGCATTTT.

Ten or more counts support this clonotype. The CDR3 DNA is TGTGCCAGCAGCCAGGATAGCGGGCGGAGCACCGGGGAGCTGTTTTTT. Residues: CASSQDSGRSTGELFF. V gene TRBV3-1 combines with J gene TRBJ2-2; TRBD2 agrees at 7 bases. V dropped 3 bases and J dropped 4; count of bases not matched to a gene: 8. The CDR3 extends over 16 amino acids. The V gene's germline CDR1 is LGHDT and CDR2 YNNKEL (reference sequence).

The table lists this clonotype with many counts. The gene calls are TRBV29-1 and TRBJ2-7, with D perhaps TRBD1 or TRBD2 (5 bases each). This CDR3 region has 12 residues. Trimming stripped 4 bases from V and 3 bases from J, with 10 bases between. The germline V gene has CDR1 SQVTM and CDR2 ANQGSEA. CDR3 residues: CSVGDAGYEQYF. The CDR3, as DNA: TGCAGCGTTGGGGACGCCGGCTACGAGCAGTACTTC.